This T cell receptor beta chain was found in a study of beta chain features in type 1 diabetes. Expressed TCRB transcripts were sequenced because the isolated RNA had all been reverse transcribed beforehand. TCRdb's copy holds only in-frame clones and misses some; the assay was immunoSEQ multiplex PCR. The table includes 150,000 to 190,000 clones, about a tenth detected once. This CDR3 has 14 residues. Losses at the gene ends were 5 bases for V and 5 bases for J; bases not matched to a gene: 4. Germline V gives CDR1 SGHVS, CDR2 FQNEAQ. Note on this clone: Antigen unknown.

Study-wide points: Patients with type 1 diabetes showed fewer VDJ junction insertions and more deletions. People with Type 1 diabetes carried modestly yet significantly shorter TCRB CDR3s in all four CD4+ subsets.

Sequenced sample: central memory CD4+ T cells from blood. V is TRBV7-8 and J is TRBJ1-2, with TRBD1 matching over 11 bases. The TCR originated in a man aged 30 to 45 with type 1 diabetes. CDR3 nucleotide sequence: TGTGCCAGCAGCCTAGGGACAGGGGGGTATGGCTACACCTTC. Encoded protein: CASSLGTGGYGYTF. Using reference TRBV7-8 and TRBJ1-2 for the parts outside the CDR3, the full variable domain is GAGVSQSPRYKVAKRGQDVALRCDPISGHVSLFWYQQALGQGPEFLTYFQNEAQLDKSGLPSDRFFAERPEGSVSTLKIQRTQQEDSAVYLCASSLGTGGYGYTFGSGTRLTVV.